The rows below give T cell receptor beta chains drawn from one sample of a study of blood T cells in healthy people across ages. TCRdb recomputed calls from the 5' RACE reads with MiXCR, one row per CDR3 protein. The table includes approximately 730,000 distinct CDR3 sequences, roughly 50% detected once. The sample taken for sequencing was blood. The receptors derive from an elderly man in good health. Each CDR3 is given with its conserved first and last residue. A D gene is named only where the DNA matches it firmly. Expanded clones are given a class, and other clones once, few, many or no size at all.

clone_size,d_call,j_call,v_call,cdr3_nt,cdr3_aa
NA,NA,TRBJ2-3,TRBV7-9,TGTGCCAGCAGCTTAGCGGCAGGGGTTAGCGCGTATTTT,CASSLAAGVSAYF
NA,NA,TRBJ2-3,TRBV20-1,TGCAGTGCCGCGGAGGGGTTTGGTAGTGCAAGATACGCGTATTTT,CSAAEGFGSARYAYF
NA,TRBD2,TRBJ2-1,TRBV20-1,TGCAGTGCTAGGGGTCCCGGGAGGGTCGATGAGCAGTTCTTC,CSARGPGRVDEQFF
NA,TRBD1,TRBJ2-7,TRBV12-3/TRBV12-4,TGTGCCAGCACGACAGGGCCTACATCGGTCGAGCAGTACTTC,CASTTGPTSVEQYF
NA,TRBD2,TRBJ2-3,TRBV12-3/TRBV12-4,TGTGCCAGCAGTTCGACTAGCGGGAGGGCAAGATACGCGTATTTT,CASSSTSGRARYAYF
NA,NA,TRBJ2-3,TRBV7-2,TGTGCCAGCAGCCTCGACTCGGGTTTAAGCACAGATACGCAGTATTTT,CASSLDSGLSTDTQYF
NA,TRBD2,TRBJ2-3,TRBV9,TGTGCCAGCAGCGTACGGACTAGCGCAGATACGCAGTATTTT,CASSVRTSADTQYF
few,NA,TRBJ2-1,TRBV12-3/TRBV12-4,TGTGCCAGCAGTGTGCGGTGGAATGAGCAGTTCTTC,CASSVRWNEQFF
NA,TRBD1,TRBJ1-2,TRBV29-1,TGCAGCGTTGAATCATGGGACAGGCCCACGGGGTATGGCTACACCTTC,CSVESWDRPTGYGYTF
NA,TRBD2,TRBJ2-7,TRBV6-6,TGTGCCAGCACCCCGGGACTAGCGGGAAGAAGAAGCGAGCAGTACTTC,CASTPGLAGRRSEQYF
NA,TRBD2,TRBJ2-1,TRBV7-2,TGTGCCAGCAGCGCCGGGACTAGCGGGAAGCAGTTCTTC,CASSAGTSGKQFF
NA,NA,TRBJ2-5,TRBV11-2,TGTGCCAGCAGCTTAGACCCCGGGGTACGGGAGCAGTACTTC,CASSLDPGVREQYF
NA,TRBD2,TRBJ2-1,TRBV9,TGTGCCAGCAGCCCTAGAGGTCCAGCGGGATATTACAATGAGCAGTTCTTC,CASSPRGPAGYYNEQFF
NA,NA,TRBJ2-7,TRBV6-6,TGTGCCAGCAGTTCCTACTCCGAGCAGTACTTC,CASSSYSEQYF
once,NA,TRBJ2-4,TRBV5-1,TGCGCCAGCAGCTTGTTCCGTAGCGAGAGTTGGAACATTCAGTACTTC,CASSLFRSESWNIQYF
NA,NA,TRBJ1-1,TRBV3-1,TGTGCCAGCAGCCGACTCGAGGGCAGCACTGAAGCTTTCTTT,CASSRLEGSTEAFF